This T cell receptor (beta chain) stems from a study of cytomegalovirus exposure and HLA in healthy donors. The CDR3 is made up of 15 amino acids. Germline V gives CDR1 MDHEN, CDR2 SYDVKM. Trimming took 6 bases from V and 1 from J, leaving 16 bases between them. Researchers ran the PCR with 60 Vbeta and 13 Jbeta primers. The method was immunoSEQ multiplex PCR; TCRdb's version includes in-frame clones alone and lacks a portion of them. The sample includes about 140,000 clones, approximately 82% of them seen just once. Sequenced material: PBMCs. This TCR was recovered from a man aged 35 to 55 in good health and CMV-seronegative. The V and J genes are TRBV28 and TRBJ2-7, with D maybe TRBD1 (6 bases). In DNA, the CDR3 is TGTGCCAGCAGACAACTGCTGACAGGATCCTACGAGCAGTACTTC. It encodes CASRQLLTGSYEQYF.